This T cell receptor (beta chain) was identified in a study of neurological immune-mediated disorders. Study as a whole: Relapsing-remitting patients made up about 90% of the 34 multiple sclerosis patients, and secondary progressive patients made up 3.

The study built unsorted libraries from 2 million PBMCs kept at -80 C. TCRdb recomputed calls from the 5' RACE reads with MiXCR, one row per CDR3 protein. The table has about 46,000 distinct CDR3 sequences, 1.5% to 2% seen once. This clonotype has ten or more counts. Its antigen is not identified. Study-wide results and caveats: Association with the multiple sclerosis repertoire cluster was not found for any clinical or MRI feature.

Per the germline V gene, CDR1 is DFQATT and CDR2 is SNEGSKA (reference sequence). Deletions cut 3 bases from V and 3 bases from J, with 10 bases between. This CDR3 region has 13 residues. Specimen: PBMCs. The chain has TRBV20-1 and TRBJ2-3, with D perhaps matching TRBD2 (6 bases). The TCR comes from a woman between 40 and 55 years old with multiple sclerosis. Here the CDR3 DNA reads TGCAGTGCTAGTGGGGGAGGTACAGATACGCAGTATTTT. Translating it yields CSASGGGTDTQYF.